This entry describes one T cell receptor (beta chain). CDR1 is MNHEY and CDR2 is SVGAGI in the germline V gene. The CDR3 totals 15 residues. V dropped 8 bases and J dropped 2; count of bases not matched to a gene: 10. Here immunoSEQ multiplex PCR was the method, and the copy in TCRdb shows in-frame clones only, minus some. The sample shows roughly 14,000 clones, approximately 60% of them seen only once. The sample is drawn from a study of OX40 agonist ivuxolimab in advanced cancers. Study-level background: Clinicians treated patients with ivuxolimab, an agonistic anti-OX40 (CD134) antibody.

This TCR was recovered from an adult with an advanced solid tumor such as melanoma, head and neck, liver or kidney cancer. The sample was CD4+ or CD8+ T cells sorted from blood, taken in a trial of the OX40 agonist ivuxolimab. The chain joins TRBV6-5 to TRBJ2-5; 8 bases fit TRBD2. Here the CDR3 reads CASSGSGGFQETQYF. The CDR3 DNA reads TGTGCCAGCTCCGGGAGCGGGGGATTTCAAGAGACCCAGTACTTC.